This TCR beta chain was obtained from a study of blood T cell repertoires in COVID-19. Looking at the study overall: Acute-phase and convalescent COVID-19 samples originated in the United States, Italy and Spain.

This CDR3 comprises 13 residues. From germline, CDR1 is MGHDK and CDR2 SYGVNS. Trimming took 5 bases from V and 0 from J, leaving 7 bases between them. In the source study's methods: Researchers report that nucleated cell counts were estimated from reference gene primer amplification. Libraries were prepared by immunoSEQ multiplex PCR; TCRdb keeps only in-frame clonotypes and omits some of them. The DNA was the basis for D and trimming; V, J and clone size are from that table. The sample lists over 250,000 clones; 90% were seen once. Specimen: PBMCs or T cells enriched from blood (not recorded which). This receptor was taken from a man aged 60 to 69 who had recovered from COVID-19. J is TRBJ2-5 and V is TRBV25-1; no clear D. Written as DNA, the CDR3 is TGTGCCAGCAGTTCCCGTAACCAAGAGACCCAGTACTTC. Its protein product is CASSSRNQETQYF.